This T cell receptor (beta chain) was identified in a study of T cell responses to AZD1222 COVID-19 vaccine. The study's findings and limits: Mostly white British, mostly female donors; authors suggested clonal diversity may be underestimated. Just 5 to 7 AZD1222 recipients tested seropositive at baseline. There were repertoire samples only from the period after the peak T cell response. Spike-specific TCR breadth and depth were elevated following two AZD1222 doses.

The CDR3 extends over 16 amino acids. Germline V gene lookup returns CDR1 MNHNS and CDR2 SASEGT. V gave up 4 bases and J gave up 4 bases; unmatched junction bases: 6. Sequencing used immunoSEQ multiplex PCR; TCRdb keeps in-frame clones, though not all of them. The sample contains fewer than 50,000 clones, 60% to 85% of which appear only once. A note on this clone: Its specificity is not known.

The J gene is TRBJ2-3, the V gene TRBV6-1, with 12 bases fitting TRBD2. The sequencing here drew on peripheral blood, taken on day 0 of AZD1222 vaccination. This clonotype was obtained from an adult in good health. In DNA, the CDR3 is TGTGCCAGCAGTGGGCCTAGCGGGAGGGCCGCAGATACGCAGTATTTT. This gives the protein CASSGPSGRAADTQYF.